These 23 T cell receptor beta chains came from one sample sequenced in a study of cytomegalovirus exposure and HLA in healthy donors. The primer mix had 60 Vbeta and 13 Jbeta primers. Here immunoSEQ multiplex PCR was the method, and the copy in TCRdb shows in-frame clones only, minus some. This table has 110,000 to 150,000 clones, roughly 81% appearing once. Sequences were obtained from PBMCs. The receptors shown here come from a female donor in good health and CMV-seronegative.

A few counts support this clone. CDR3 DNA: TGCGCCAGCAGCTTGGAAGGGGTGGTGAACACTGAAGCTTTCTTT. Amino acids: CASSLEGVVNTEAFF. The chain employs TRBV5-1 and TRBJ1-1, with D perhaps TRBD1 (5 bases). Germline V CDR1 and CDR2: SGHRS, YFSETQ. The length of the CDR3 is 15 residues. V lost 0 bases to trimming and J lost 0 bases, with 9 bases between them.

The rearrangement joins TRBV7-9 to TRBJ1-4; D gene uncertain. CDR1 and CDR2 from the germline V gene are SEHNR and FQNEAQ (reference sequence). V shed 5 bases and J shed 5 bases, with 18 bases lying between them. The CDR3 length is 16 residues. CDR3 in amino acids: CASSPSRRAGNEKLFF. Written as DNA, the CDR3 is TGTGCCAGCAGCCCCTCCCGCCGAGCGGGGAATGAAAAACTGTTTTTT.

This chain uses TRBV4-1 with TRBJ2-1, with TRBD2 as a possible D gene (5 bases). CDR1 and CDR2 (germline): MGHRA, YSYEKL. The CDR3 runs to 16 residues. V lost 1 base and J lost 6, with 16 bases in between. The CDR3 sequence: CASSQVGGGLLNEQFF. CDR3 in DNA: TGCGCCAGCAGCCAAGTAGGAGGCGGCCTCCTCAATGAGCAGTTCTTC.

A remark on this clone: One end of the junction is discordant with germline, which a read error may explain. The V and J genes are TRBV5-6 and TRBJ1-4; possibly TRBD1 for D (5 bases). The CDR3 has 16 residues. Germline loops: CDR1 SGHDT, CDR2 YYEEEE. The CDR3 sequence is CASRPSGGTGNGKLFF. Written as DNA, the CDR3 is TGTGCCAGCCGACCGTCCGGGGGGACGGGGAATGGAAAACTGTTTTTT.

CDR3 protein: CASSPGTAPTYEQYF. The CDR3 DNA follows: TGTGCCAGCTCACCAGGGACAGCTCCCACCTACGAGCAGTACTTC. This chain joins TRBV18 and TRBJ2-7; TRBD1 matches 7 bases. The germline gives CDR1 KGHSH, CDR2 LQKENI. J was trimmed by 2 bases and V by 2 bases; bases with no gene match: 6. This CDR3 region has 15 residues. Looking up the rest from reference TRBV18 and TRBJ2-7 gives the full variable domain: NAGVMQNPRHLVRRRGQEARLRCSPMKGHSHVYWYRQLPEEGLKFMVYLQKENIIDESGMPKERFSAEFPKEGPSILRIQQVVRGDSAAYFCASSPGTAPTYEQYFGPGTRLTVT.

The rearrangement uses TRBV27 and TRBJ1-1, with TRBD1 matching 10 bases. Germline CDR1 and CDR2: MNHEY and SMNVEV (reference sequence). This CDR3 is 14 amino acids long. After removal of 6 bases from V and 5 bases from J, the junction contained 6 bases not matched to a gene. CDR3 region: CASSETGGQTEAFF. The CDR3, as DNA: TGTGCCAGCAGCGAGACAGGGGGCCAGACTGAAGCTTTCTTT.

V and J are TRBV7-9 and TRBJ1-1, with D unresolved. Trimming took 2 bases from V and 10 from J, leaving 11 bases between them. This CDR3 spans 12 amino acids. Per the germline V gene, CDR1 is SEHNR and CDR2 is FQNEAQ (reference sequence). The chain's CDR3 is CASSLQARRAFF. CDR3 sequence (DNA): TGTGCCAGCAGCTTACAGGCCCGAAGAGCTTTCTTT. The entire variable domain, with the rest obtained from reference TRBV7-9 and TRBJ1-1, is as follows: DTGVSQNPRHKITKRGQNVTFRCDPISEHNRLYWYRQTLGQGPEFLTYFQNEAQLEKSRLLSDRFSAERPKGSFSTLEIQRTEQGDSAMYLCASSLQARRAFFGQGTRLTVV.

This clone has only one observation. The CDR3 sequence: CASSFQDRGVYGYTF. The CDR3 DNA reads TGTGCCAGCAGTTTCCAAGACAGGGGAGTATATGGCTACACCTTC. This chain uses TRBV28 with TRBJ1-2, with TRBD1 matching 8 bases. The CDR3 spans 15 residues. Germline CDR1 is MDHEN and CDR2 is SYDVKM. Trimming cost V 3 bases and J 5 bases; bases outside gene matches: 8.

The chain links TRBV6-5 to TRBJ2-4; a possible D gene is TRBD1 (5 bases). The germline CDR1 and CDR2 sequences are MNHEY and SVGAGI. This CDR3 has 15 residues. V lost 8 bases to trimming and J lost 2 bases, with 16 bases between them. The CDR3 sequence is CASSLGALSKNIQYF. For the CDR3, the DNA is TGTGCCAGCTCCCTTGGGGCCCTCTCCAAAAACATTCAGTACTTC.

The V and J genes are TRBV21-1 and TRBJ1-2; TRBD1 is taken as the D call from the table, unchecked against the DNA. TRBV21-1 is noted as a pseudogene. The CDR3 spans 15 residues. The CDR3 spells CASSKAGQGLYGYTF. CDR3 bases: TGTGCCAGCAGCAAAGCGGGACAGGGCCTCTATGGCTACACCTTC.

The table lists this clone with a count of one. The CDR3 region is CASSPPWGDGRSNQPQHF. CDR3 bases: TGTGCCAGCTCACCACCTTGGGGAGACGGCCGTAGCAATCAGCCCCAGCATTTT. The rearrangement links TRBV18 to TRBJ1-5; D gene ambiguous. Trimming removed 0 bases at V and 0 bases at J, with 15 bases between. The CDR3 consists of 18 residues. Germline V gene data show CDR1 as KGHSH and CDR2 as LQKENI.

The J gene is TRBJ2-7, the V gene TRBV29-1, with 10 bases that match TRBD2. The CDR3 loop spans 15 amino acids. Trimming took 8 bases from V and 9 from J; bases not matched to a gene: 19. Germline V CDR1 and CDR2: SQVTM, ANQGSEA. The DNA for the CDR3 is TGCAGCCTAGTTCGGTCTAGCGGGAGTAGGAGGGGGCAGTACTTC. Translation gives CSLVRSSGSRRGQYF.

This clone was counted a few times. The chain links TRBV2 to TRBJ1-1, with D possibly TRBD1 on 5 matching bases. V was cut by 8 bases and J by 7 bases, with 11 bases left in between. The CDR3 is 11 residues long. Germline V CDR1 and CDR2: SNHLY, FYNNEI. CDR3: CASGAGYEAFF. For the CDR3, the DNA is TGTGCCAGCGGGGCAGGATATGAAGCTTTCTTT.

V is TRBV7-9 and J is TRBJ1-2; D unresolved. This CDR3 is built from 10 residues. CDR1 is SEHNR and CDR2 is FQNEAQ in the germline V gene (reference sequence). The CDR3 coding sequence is TGTGTTACGCAGTCCTATGGCTACACCTTC. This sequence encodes CVTQSYGYTF.

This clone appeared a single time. CDR3 coding DNA: TGTGCCAGCAGCTTTGGCGGCAACACTGAAGCTTTCTTT. It encodes CASSFGGNTEAFF. The chain recombines TRBV11-3 with TRBJ1-1; D remains unclear. The ends were cut back, 3 bases at V and 2 bases at J, with 7 bases in the middle. This CDR3 is 13 amino acids long. The germline V gene encodes CDR1 SGHNT and CDR2 YENEEA. Drawing the rest from reference TRBV11-3 and TRBJ1-1, the complete variable domain is EAGVVQSPRYKIIEKKQPVAFWCNPISGHNTLYWYLQNLGQGPELLIRYENEEAVDDSQLPKDRFSAERLKGVDSTLKIQPAELGDSAVYLCASSFGGNTEAFFGQGTRLTVV.

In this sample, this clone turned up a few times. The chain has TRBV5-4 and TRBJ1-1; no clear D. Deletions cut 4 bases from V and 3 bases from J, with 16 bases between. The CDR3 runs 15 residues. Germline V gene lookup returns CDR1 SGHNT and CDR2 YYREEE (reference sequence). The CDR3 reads CASSPTLESYTEAFF. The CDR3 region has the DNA TGTGCCAGCAGCCCCACCCTAGAGAGTTACACTGAAGCTTTCTTT.

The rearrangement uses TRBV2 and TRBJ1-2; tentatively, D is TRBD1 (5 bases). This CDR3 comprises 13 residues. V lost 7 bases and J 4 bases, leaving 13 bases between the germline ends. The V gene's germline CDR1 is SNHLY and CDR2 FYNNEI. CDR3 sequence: CASIVQAGYGYTF. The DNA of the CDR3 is TGTGCCAGCATAGTACAGGCAGGCTATGGCTACACCTTC.

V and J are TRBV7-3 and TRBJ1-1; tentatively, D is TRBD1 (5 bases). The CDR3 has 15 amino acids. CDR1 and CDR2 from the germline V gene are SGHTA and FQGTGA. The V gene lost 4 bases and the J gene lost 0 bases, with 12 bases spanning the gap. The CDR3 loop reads CASSSEAGMNTEAFF. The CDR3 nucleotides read TGTGCCAGCAGCTCCGAGGCAGGGATGAACACTGAAGCTTTCTTT.

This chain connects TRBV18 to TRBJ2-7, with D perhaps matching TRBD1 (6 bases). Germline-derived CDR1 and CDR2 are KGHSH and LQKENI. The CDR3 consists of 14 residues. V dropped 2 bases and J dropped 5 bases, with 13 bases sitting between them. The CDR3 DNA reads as TGTGCCAGCTCACCAATGGCAGGGGTAGACGAGCAGTACTTC. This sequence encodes CASSPMAGVDEQYF.

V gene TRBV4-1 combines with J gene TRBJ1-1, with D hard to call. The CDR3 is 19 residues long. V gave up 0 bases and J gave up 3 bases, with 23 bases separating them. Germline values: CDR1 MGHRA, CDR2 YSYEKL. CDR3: CASSQDRAGFFILDTEAFF. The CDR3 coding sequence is TGCGCCAGCAGCCAAGATAGGGCGGGTTTCTTTATTCTAGACACTGAAGCTTTCTTT.

CDR3 nucleotides: TGTGCCATCAGTGAGTCTGGGGGGTCGGGGGAGACCCAGTACTTC. It yields the protein CAISESGGSGETQYF. J is TRBJ2-5 and V is TRBV10-3; D might be TRBD2 (6 bases). The CDR3 extends over 15 amino acids. Trimming pared 0 bases from V and 5 bases from J, leaving 13 bases between. In germline, CDR1 is ENHRY, CDR2 SYGVKD.

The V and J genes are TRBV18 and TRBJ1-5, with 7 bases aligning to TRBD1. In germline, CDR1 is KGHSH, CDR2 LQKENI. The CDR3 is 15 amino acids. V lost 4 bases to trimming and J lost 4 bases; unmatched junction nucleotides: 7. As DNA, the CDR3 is TGTGCCAGCTCACACCGGGACAGCGGGAATCAGCCCCAGCATTTT. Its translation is CASSHRDSGNQPQHF.

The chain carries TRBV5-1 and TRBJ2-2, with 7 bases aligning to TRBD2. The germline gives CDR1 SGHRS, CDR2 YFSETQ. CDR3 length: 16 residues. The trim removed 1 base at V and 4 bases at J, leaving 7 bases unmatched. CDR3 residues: CASSLLVGGSTGELFF. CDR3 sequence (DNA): TGCGCCAGCAGCTTGTTGGTGGGAGGGTCCACCGGGGAGCTGTTTTTT.